This TCR beta chain was recorded in a study of cytomegalovirus exposure and HLA in healthy donors. About the research overall: Around 85 million unique TCRs from HLA-typed donors were held in an early data release.

CDR3 length: 14 amino acids. Germline V gene lookup returns CDR1 LGHNA and CDR2 YSLEER. Deletions cut 4 bases from V and 5 bases from J, with 14 bases between. Notes on the study in general: As a later analysis showed, a missense DCLRE1C variant was linked to trimming of TCR beta V- and J-genes.

This clone showed up just a few times. What it binds is unknown. The PCR used 60 Vbeta and 13 Jbeta primers. The protocol was immunoSEQ multiplex PCR, while the TCRdb copy is restricted to in-frame clones and leaves out a portion. Of about 210,000 clones in the sample, around four fifths were seen once. Source material: PBMCs. V usage is TRBV4-3 and J usage is TRBJ1-2, with D perhaps matching TRBD1 (6 bases). The receptor's source is a woman aged 45-59 years in good health and CMV-seropositive. In nucleotides, the CDR3 is TGCGCCAGCAGCCCACAACAGGGCCTATATGGCTACACCTTC. Translating gives CASSPQQGLYGYTF.